The 23 T cell receptor beta chains in this list originate from one sample, sequenced in a study of blood T cell repertoires in COVID-19. Sequenced by immunoSEQ multiplex PCR; TCRdb stores in-frame clones only, minus some. The table includes approximately 220,000 clones, approximately 81% detected once. Sample: peripheral blood. All receptors come from a woman aged 55 to 70 who had recovered from COVID-19.

V usage is TRBV21-1 and J usage is TRBJ2-7; TRBD1 is the table's D call, not checked against the DNA. TRBV21-1 is marked as a pseudogene. The CDR3 totals 14 residues. In nucleotides, the CDR3 is TGTGCCAGCAGCATTCCGGGACAGGGGAACGAGCAGTACTTC. Its protein is CASSIPGQGNEQYF.

The V and J genes are TRBV7-9 and TRBJ1-2; 9 positions agree with TRBD1. The germline CDR1 and CDR2 sequences are SEHNR and FQNEAQ (reference sequence). Unmatched junction bases numbered 7, after V lost 2 bases and J lost 6 bases. This CDR3 is built from 15 residues. CDR3 loop: CASSLLQGADHGYTF. CDR3 DNA sequence: TGTGCCAGCAGCTTACTACAGGGGGCGGACCATGGCTACACCTTC.

This clone has a single count. The chain recombines TRBV24-1 with TRBJ2-3; 7 bases are a match to TRBD2. Germline CDR1 is KGHDR and CDR2 is SFDVKD. V was clipped by 4 bases and J by 2 bases; unmatched bases: 8. This CDR3 region has 16 residues. CDR3 in DNA: TGTGCCACCAGTGACCCCTCAGCGGGGATCACAGATACGCAGTATTTT. Translation gives CATSDPSAGITDTQYF.

The chain joins TRBV23-1 to TRBJ1-2; D remains ambiguous. TRBV23-1 is an ORF, and what it does is uncertain. V was clipped by 4 bases and J by 3 bases, with 30 bases between them. The CDR3 sequence is 20 residues long. The CDR3 spells CASSPPVRVPTHLEDYGYTF. CDR3 sequence (DNA): TGCGCCAGCAGTCCTCCGGTCCGGGTACCTACCCACCTGGAGGACTATGGCTACACCTTC.

The V gene is TRBV7-8, the J gene TRBJ1-1; no firm D call. The CDR3 runs to 13 residues. V lost 5 bases, J lost 3 bases, and 10 bases lay in between. Germline V gene sequence: CDR1 SGHVS, CDR2 FQNEAQ. This chain's CDR3 is CASSPREYTEAFF. The CDR3 DNA reads TGTGCCAGCAGCCCGCGGGAGTACACTGAAGCTTTCTTT. Supplemented by reference TRBV7-8 and TRBJ1-1, the full variable domain reads GAGVSQSPRYKVAKRGQDVALRCDPISGHVSLFWYQQALGQGPEFLTYFQNEAQLDKSGLPSDRFFAERPEGSVSTLKIQRTQQEDSAVYLCASSPREYTEAFFGQGTRLTVV.

V usage is TRBV6-6 and J usage is TRBJ2-5; TRBD2 matches 8 bases. Trimming removed 6 bases from V and 5 bases from J; junction bases left unmatched: 8. Looked up from germline, CDR1 is MNHNY and CDR2 is SVGAGI (reference sequence). The CDR3 is made up of 14 amino acids. The CDR3 reads CASSKGLGVETQYF. The CDR3 DNA reads TGTGCCAGCAGCAAGGGACTAGGCGTGGAGACCCAGTACTTC.

The CDR3 region has the DNA TGTGCCAGCAGCGTTCAGGGAAAATACAATGAGCAGTTCTTC. It specifies CASSVQGKYNEQFF. The rearrangement uses TRBV7-6 and TRBJ2-1, with D possibly TRBD1 on 5 matching bases. V was shortened by 5 bases and J by 4 bases, with 12 bases between the two germline ends. Germline lookup yields CDR1 SGHVS and CDR2 FNYEAQ. This CDR3 is built from 14 residues.

The genes are TRBV11-2 and TRBJ2-7, with a possible D match to TRBD2 (6 bases). V was trimmed by 5 bases and J by 3 bases, leaving 20 bases between them. Germline V lookup: CDR1 SGHAT, CDR2 FQNNGV. The CDR3 contains 16 residues. Here the CDR3 reads CASSRLGTASVYEQYF. CDR3 nucleotides: TGTGCCAGCAGCCGACTCGGGACCGCTAGCGTCTACGAGCAGTACTTC. The variable domain in full, with the rest retrieved from reference TRBV11-2 and TRBJ2-7, is EAGVAQSPRYKIIEKRQSVAFWCNPISGHATLYWYQQILGQGPKLLIQFQNNGVVDDSQLPKDRFSAERLKGVDSTLKIQPAKLEDSAVYLCASSRLGTASVYEQYFGPGTRLTVT.

The genes are TRBV19 and TRBJ1-2, with 10 bases that match TRBD1. Germline CDR1 reads LNHDA; CDR2 reads SQIVND (reference sequence). The CDR3 totals 15 residues. The V gene end was trimmed by 5 bases and the J gene end by 4 bases; junction bases not matched to a gene: 7. The CDR3 DNA sequence: TGTGCCAGTAGTCTCGGAGGACAGGGGGTCTATGGCTACACCTTC. Translated: CASSLGGQGVYGYTF.

The gene calls are TRBV6-1 and TRBJ1-5; D is ambiguous. The V end was cut by 1 base, the J end by 3 bases, with 10 bases between. CDR1 is MNHNS, CDR2 SASEGT, per germline. This CDR3 is 15 amino acids long. The CDR3 sequence is CASSEDPGNNQPQHF. The CDR3 DNA is TGTGCCAGCAGTGAAGACCCAGGAAACAATCAGCCCCAGCATTTT.

This clone was detected a few times. CDR3 sequence reads: CASSQEQVTDRDSNQPQHF. DNA for the CDR3: TGCGCCAGCAGCCAAGAACAAGTTACCGACAGGGATAGCAATCAGCCCCAGCATTTT. The chain recombines TRBV4-3 with TRBJ1-5; 7 positions match TRBD1. The V and J ends lost 0 bases and 0 bases, in that order; junction bases with no gene match: 11. Germline lookup yields CDR1 LGHNA and CDR2 YSLEER. CDR3 length: 19 residues.

The rearrangement joins TRBV5-1 to TRBJ2-7; the match to TRBD2 covers 13 bases. V was pared by 3 bases and J by 2 bases, with 5 bases of the junction left unmatched. CDR3 size: 16 residues. The germline V gene encodes CDR1 SGHRS and CDR2 YFSETQ. Here the CDR3 reads CASSSLGTSGTYEQYF. The CDR3 nucleotides read TGCGCCAGCAGCTCTTTAGGGACTAGCGGGACCTACGAGCAGTACTTC.

The chain uses TRBV18 and TRBJ2-7, with 9 bases fitting TRBD1. The germline CDR1 and CDR2 sequences are KGHSH and LQKENI. The CDR3 has 16 residues. The trim removed 2 bases at V and 0 bases at J, leaving 5 bases unmatched. CDR3 protein: CASSPRQGVNSYEQYF. Here the CDR3 DNA reads TGTGCCAGCTCACCAAGACAGGGGGTCAACTCCTACGAGCAGTACTTC. Full variable domain (outside the CDR3, taken from reference TRBV18 and TRBJ2-7): NAGVMQNPRHLVRRRGQEARLRCSPMKGHSHVYWYRQLPEEGLKFMVYLQKENIIDESGMPKERFSAEFPKEGPSILRIQQVVRGDSAAYFCASSPRQGVNSYEQYFGPGTRLTVT.

The gene calls are TRBV2 and TRBJ1-2, with 11 bases fitting TRBD1. The CDR3 consists of 13 residues. J lost 7 bases, V lost 6 bases, and 4 bases had no gene match. Germline V lookup: CDR1 SNHLY, CDR2 FYNNEI. CDR3 residues: CASRSDRGPGYTF. DNA of the CDR3: TGTGCCAGCAGGTCGGACAGGGGGCCTGGCTACACCTTC.

The rearrangement links TRBV5-1 to TRBJ1-5, with 9 positions matching TRBD1. The J segment lost 2 bases and the V segment lost 4 bases, leaving 7 bases of the junction unmatched. The CDR3 is 16 residues long. Germline V gene data show CDR1 as SGHRS and CDR2 as YFSETQ. The CDR3 sequence is CASSTGTGNGNQPQHF. CDR3 sequence (DNA): TGCGCCAGCAGCACCGGGACAGGGAACGGCAATCAGCCCCAGCATTTT.

This clone was detected only once. The V call is TRBV6-5, the J call TRBJ1-1, with a weak D call TRBD1 (5 bases). Germline V gene lookup returns CDR1 MNHEY and CDR2 SVGAGI. V gave up 2 bases and J gave up 10 bases, with 14 bases separating them. The CDR3 is 13 amino acids. The CDR3 loop reads CASSYPGSNVAFF. CDR3 in DNA: TGTGCCAGCAGTTACCCAGGGTCAAATGTAGCTTTCTTT.

This sequence joins TRBV6-1 and TRBJ2-7; tentatively, D is TRBD2 (5 bases). CDR1 MNHNS and CDR2 SASEGT come from the germline V gene. This CDR3 is built from 13 residues. Trimming removed 5 bases at V and 2 bases at J, with 10 bases between. The CDR3 here is CASSSDGTYEQYF. CDR3 sequence (DNA): TGTGCCAGCAGTTCGGACGGGACCTACGAGCAGTACTTC.

This clone occurred once. This chain connects TRBV5-4 to TRBJ2-7, with D uncertain. The CDR3 runs to 13 residues. Trimming took off 2 bases at V and 2 bases at J, with 8 bases between the two ends. Germline V gene lookup returns CDR1 SGHNT and CDR2 YYREEE (reference sequence). The CDR3: CASSFEKTYEQYF. The CDR3 nucleotides read TGTGCCAGCAGCTTCGAGAAGACCTACGAGCAGTACTTC.

The chain couples TRBV4-1 to TRBJ2-6; D is ambiguous. Germline CDR1 is MGHRA and CDR2 is YSYEKL. CDR3 size: 15 residues. V was trimmed by 0 bases and J by 9 bases, leaving 12 bases between them. The CDR3 coding sequence is TGCGCCAGCAGCCAAGAAACACAGTCCTTCAACGTCCTGACTTTC. Amino acid sequence: CASSQETQSFNVLTF.

The rearrangement links TRBV6-5 to TRBJ2-7; tentative D call: TRBD1 (8 bases). This CDR3 is built from 14 residues. CDR1 is MNHEY and CDR2 is SVGAGI in the germline V gene. The V gene lost 6 bases and the J gene lost 5 bases, with 17 bases spanning the gap. The CDR3, as DNA: TGTGCCAGCAGATGGGGAGGGGACAGGAACGAGCAGTACTTC. As protein: CASRWGGDRNEQYF.

This clone was found a few times. This rearrangement joins TRBV19 to TRBJ2-1, with TRBD1 as a possible D gene (7 bases). The CDR3 spans 16 residues. The V end lost 5 bases, the J end lost 7 bases, and 21 bases lay between the germline ends. Per germline, CDR1 LNHDA and CDR2 SQIVND (reference sequence). The CDR3 reads CASSSSSTGRWNEQFF. DNA for the CDR3: TGTGCCAGTAGTTCGTCCTCGACAGGGAGGTGGAATGAGCAGTTCTTC.

Remarks on this clone: Other DNA sequences from this sample encode an identical CDR3 as well. The V gene is TRBV3-1 (or the pseudogene TRBV3-2), the J gene TRBJ2-2; no reliable D call. Looked up from germline, CDR1 is LGHDT and CDR2 is YNNKEL (reference sequence). V lost 1 base and J 6 bases, leaving 6 bases between the germline ends. CDR3 size: 13 residues. The CDR3: CASSQAGSGELFF. In DNA form, the CDR3 reads TGTGCCAGCAGCCAAGCCGGGTCCGGGGAGCTGTTTTTT.

This rearrangement joins TRBV30 to TRBJ2-3, with unresolved D. Looked up from germline, CDR1 is GTSNPN and CDR2 is SVGIG (reference sequence). The ends were cut back, 0 bases at V and 6 bases at J, with 7 bases in the middle. The CDR3 spans 12 residues. The CDR3 here is CAWSVSRDTQYF. CDR3 coding DNA: TGTGCCTGGAGTGTAAGCAGGGATACGCAGTATTTT.